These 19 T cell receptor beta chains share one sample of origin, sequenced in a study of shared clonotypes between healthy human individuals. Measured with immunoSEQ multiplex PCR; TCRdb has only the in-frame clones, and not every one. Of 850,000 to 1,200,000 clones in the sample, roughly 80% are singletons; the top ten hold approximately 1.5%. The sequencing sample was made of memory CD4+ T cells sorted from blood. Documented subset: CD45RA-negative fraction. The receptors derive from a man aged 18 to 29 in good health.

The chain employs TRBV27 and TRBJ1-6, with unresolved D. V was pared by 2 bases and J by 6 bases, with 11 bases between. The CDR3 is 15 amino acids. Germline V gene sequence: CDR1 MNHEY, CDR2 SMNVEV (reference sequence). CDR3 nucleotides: TGTGCCAGCAGTTTAAGGACGGCCCGTAATTCACCCCTCCACTTT. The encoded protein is CASSLRTARNSPLHF.

The chain's CDR3 is CASSPQKFNYGYTF. The CDR3 DNA sequence: TGTGCCAGCTCACCACAAAAATTTAACTATGGCTACACCTTC. The J gene is TRBJ1-2, the V gene TRBV18; D gene uncertain. Germline V gene sequence: CDR1 KGHSH, CDR2 LQKENI. The length of the CDR3 is 14 residues. V was cut by 1 base and J by 1 base, with 7 bases left in between.

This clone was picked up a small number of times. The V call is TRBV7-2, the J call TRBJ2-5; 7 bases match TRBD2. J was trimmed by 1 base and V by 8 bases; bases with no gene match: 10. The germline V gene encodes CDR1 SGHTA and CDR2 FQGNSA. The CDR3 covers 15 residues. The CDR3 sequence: CASRITGGGQETQYF. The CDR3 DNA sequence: TGTGCCAGCCGCATAACTGGGGGGGGCCAAGAGACCCAGTACTTC.

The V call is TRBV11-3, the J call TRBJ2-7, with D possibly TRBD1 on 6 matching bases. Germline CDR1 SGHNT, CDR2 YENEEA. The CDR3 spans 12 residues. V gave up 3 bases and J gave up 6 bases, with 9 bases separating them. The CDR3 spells CASSFGQSEQYF. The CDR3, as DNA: TGTGCCAGCAGCTTCGGACAGAGCGAGCAGTACTTC.

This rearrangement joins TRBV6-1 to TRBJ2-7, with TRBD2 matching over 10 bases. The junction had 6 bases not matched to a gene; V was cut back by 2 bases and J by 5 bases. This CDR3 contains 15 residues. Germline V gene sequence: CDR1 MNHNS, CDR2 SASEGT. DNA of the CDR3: TGTGCCAGCAGTGAACTTCTAGCGGGAGTAAACGAGCAGTACTTC. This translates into CASSELLAGVNEQYF.

CDR3 nucleotides: TGTGCCAGCAGCCCTCGACTAGCGGGAGGTGTAGATACGCAGTATTTT. Residues: CASSPRLAGGVDTQYF. The chain recombines TRBV13 with TRBJ2-3; 13 nucleotides align to TRBD2. Germline values: CDR1 PRHDT, CDR2 FYEKMQ (reference sequence). This CDR3 has 16 residues. J lost 5 bases, V lost 5 bases, and 7 bases had no gene match.

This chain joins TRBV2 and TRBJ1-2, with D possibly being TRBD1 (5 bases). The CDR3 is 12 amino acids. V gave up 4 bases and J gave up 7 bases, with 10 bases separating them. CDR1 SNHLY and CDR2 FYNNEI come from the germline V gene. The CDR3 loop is CASSAGNGGYTF. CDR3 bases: TGTGCCAGCAGTGCAGGGAATGGTGGCTACACCTTC.

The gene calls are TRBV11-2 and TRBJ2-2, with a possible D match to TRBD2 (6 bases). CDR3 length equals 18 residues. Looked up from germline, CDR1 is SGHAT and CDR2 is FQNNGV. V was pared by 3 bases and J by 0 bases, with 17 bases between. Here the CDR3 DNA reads TGTGCCAGCAGCTTCATAGGGACTGCCGCCGCGAACACCGGGGAGCTGTTTTTT. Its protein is CASSFIGTAAANTGELFF.

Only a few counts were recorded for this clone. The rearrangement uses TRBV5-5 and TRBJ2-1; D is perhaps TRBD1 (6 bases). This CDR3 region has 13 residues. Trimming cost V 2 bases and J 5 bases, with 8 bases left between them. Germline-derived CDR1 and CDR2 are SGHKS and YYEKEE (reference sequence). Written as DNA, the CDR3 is TGTGCCAGCAGCTTCTGGACAGACAATGAGCAGTTCTTC. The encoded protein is CASSFWTDNEQFF.

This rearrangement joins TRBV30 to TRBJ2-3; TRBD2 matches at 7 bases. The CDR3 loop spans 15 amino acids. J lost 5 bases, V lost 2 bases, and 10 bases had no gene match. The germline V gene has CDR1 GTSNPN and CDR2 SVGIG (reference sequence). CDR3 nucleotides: TGTGCCTGGAGTCTGGGCGGGAGAGAGAAAGATACGCAGTATTTT. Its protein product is CAWSLGGREKDTQYF.

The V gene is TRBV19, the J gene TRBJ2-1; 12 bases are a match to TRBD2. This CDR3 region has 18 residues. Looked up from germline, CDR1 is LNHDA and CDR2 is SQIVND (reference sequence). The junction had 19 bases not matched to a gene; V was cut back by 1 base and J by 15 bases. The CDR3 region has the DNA TGTGCCAGTAGTATAGTATTCCCAAAGACTAGCGGGAGAATCGGGCTGTTCTTC. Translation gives CASSIVFPKTSGRIGLFF. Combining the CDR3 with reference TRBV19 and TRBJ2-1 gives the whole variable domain DGGITQSPKYLFRKEGQNVTLSCEQNLNHDAMYWYRQDPGQGLRLIYYSQIVNDFQKGDIAEGYSVSREKKESFPLTVTSAQKNPTAFYLCASSIVFPKTSGRIGLFFGPGTRLTVL.

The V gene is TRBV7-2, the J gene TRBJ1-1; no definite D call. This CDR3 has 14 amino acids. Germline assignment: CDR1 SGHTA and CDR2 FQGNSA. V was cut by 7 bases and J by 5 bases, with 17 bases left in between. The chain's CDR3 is CASTATPLWTEAFF. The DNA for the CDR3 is TGTGCCAGCACCGCGACCCCCTTGTGGACTGAAGCTTTCTTT.

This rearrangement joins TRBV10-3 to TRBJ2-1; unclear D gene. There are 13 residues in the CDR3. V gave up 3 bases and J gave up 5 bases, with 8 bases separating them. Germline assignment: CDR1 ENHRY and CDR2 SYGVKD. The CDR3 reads CAISDQQHNEQFF. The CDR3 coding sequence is TGTGCCATCAGTGATCAACAGCACAATGAGCAGTTCTTC.

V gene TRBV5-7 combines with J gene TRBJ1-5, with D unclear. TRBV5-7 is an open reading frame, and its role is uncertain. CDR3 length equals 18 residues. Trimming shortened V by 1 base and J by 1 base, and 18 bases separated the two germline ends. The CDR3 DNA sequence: TGTGCCAGCAGCTTGCCTCATATAGGTACCTGGAGCAATCAGCCCCAGCATTTT. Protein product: CASSLPHIGTWSNQPQHF.

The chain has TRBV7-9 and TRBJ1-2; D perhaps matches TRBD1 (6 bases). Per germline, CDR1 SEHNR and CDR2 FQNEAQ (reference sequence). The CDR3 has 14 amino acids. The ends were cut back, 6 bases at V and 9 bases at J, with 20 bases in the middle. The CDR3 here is CASSPGDGLASYTF. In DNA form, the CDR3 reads TGTGCCAGCAGTCCAGGGGACGGGCTGGCTAGCTACACCTTC.

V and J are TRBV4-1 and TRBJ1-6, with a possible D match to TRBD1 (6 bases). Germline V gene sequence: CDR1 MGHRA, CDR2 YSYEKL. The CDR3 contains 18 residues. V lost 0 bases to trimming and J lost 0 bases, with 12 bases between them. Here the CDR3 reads CASSQDFGGASYNSPLHF. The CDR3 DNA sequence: TGCGCCAGCAGCCAAGATTTTGGGGGGGCCTCCTATAATTCACCCCTCCACTTT.

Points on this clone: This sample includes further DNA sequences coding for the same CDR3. The CDR3 sequence is CASSRTGSTDTQYF. CDR3 sequence (DNA): TGTGCCAGCAGCAGGACAGGGTCTACAGATACGCAGTATTTT. V usage is TRBV7-9 and J usage is TRBJ2-3, with 8 bases fitting TRBD1. CDR3 length: 14 amino acids. After removal of 5 bases from V and 3 bases from J, the junction contained 4 bases not matched to a gene. Germline CDR1 SEHNR, CDR2 FQNEAQ (reference sequence). Complete variable domain (other parts from reference TRBV7-9 and TRBJ2-3): DTGVSQNPRHKITKRGQNVTFRCDPISEHNRLYWYRQTLGQGPEFLTYFQNEAQLEKSRLLSDRFSAERPKGSFSTLEIQRTEQGDSAMYLCASSRTGSTDTQYFGPGTRLTVL.

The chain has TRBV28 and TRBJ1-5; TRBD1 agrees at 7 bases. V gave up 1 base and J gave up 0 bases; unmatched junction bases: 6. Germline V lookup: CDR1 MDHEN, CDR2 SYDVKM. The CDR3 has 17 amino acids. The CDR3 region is CASSLYRGTSSNQPQHF. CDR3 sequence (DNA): TGTGCCAGCAGTTTATACAGGGGCACCTCTAGCAATCAGCCCCAGCATTTT.

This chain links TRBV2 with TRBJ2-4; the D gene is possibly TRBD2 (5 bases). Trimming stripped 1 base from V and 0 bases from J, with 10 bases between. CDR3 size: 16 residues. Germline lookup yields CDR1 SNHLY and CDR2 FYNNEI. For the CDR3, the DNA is TGTGCCAGCAGTGAAGAGAGCGGTCTAGCCAAAAACATTCAGTACTTC. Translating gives CASSEESGLAKNIQYF.